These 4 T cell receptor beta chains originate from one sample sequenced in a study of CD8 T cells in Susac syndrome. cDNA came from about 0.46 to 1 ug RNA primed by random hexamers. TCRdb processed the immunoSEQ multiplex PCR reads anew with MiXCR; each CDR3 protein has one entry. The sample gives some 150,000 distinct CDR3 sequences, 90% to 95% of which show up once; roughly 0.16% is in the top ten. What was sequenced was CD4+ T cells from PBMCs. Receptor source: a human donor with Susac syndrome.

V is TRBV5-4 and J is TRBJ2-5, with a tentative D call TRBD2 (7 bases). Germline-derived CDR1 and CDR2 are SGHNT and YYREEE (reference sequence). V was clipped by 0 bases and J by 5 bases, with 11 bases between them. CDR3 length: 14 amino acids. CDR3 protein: CASSLEGGRETQYF. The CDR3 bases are TGTGCCAGCAGCTTGGAGGGGGGGCGGGAGACCCAGTACTTC.

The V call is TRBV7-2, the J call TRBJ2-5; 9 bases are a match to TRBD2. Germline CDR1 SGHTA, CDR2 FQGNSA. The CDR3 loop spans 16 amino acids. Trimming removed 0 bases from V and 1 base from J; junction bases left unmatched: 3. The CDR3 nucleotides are TGTGCCAGCAGCTTAGCTAGCGGGGGACCCCAAGAGACCCAGTACTTC. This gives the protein CASSLASGGPQETQYF.

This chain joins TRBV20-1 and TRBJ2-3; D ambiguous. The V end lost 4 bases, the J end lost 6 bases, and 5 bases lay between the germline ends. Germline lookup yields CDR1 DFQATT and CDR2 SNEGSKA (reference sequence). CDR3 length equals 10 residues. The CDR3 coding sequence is TGCAGTGCTAAAAGGGATACGCAGTATTTT. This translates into CSAKRDTQYF.

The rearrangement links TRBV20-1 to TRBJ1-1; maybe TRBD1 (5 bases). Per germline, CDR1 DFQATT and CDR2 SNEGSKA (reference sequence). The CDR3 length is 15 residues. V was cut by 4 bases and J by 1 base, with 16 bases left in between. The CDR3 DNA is TGCAGTGCTAAGGGCCAGCAGGGAGGGAACACTGAAGCTTTCTTT. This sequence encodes CSAKGQQGGNTEAFF.